This T cell receptor (beta chain) was captured by sequencing in a study of blood T cell repertoires in COVID-19. About the research overall: Whether acute or convalescent, the COVID-19 samples came from the United States, Italy and Spain. PBMCs, B-cell-depleted T cells, or T cells were the source of the cDNA or gDNA that made up the material.

This clone was observed a single time. Original handling: Reference gene primers were amplified, and this amplification served to estimate nucleated cell counts. Assay used: immunoSEQ multiplex PCR; TCRdb lists only in-frame clones, some missing. The V and J calls and clone size were taken over from that table, and D and trimming were inferred from the DNA. The sample lists roughly 80,000 clones, just over 85% occurring once. This TCR derives from a woman of 80 years or more with acute or convalescent COVID-19. Source material: peripheral blood.

This chain's CDR3 is CASSLVANRFSGNTIYF. The CDR3, as DNA: TGTGCCAGCAGCTTAGTGGCCAACAGATTCTCTGGAAACACCATATATTTT. This rearrangement joins TRBV7-2 to TRBJ1-3; no reliable D call. V dropped 1 base and J dropped 0 bases, with 13 bases sitting between them. The germline V gene encodes CDR1 SGHTA and CDR2 FQGNSA. There are 17 residues in the CDR3.